These 8 T cell receptor beta chains came from one sample sequenced in a study of T cell responses to AZD1222 COVID-19 vaccine (dated by TCRdb to the early 2020s). This sample's time point label indicates: baseline before first vaccination. To prepare the library, the immunoSEQ multiplex PCR assay was applied. TCRdb holds this immuneACCESS table with in-frame rearrangements only. Some clones are missing; in checked studies, unresolved V genes explain under half, and the rest has no known cause. Present in this sample are 140,000 or so clones, about 91% of which were seen just once. The top ten hold approximately 4.5% of the sample. The sample here was peripheral blood, taken on day 0 of AZD1222 vaccination. These TCRs come from an adult in good health.

The chain links TRBV7-9 to TRBJ1-2; D call uncertain. This CDR3 is 15 amino acids long. V lost 2 bases, J lost 4 bases, and 14 bases lay in between. CDR1 and CDR2 from the germline V gene are SEHNR and FQNEAQ (reference sequence). The CDR3, as DNA: TGTGCCAGCAGCTTATTCTGGACCTCAGGCTATGGCTACACCTTC. Its translation: CASSLFWTSGYGYTF.

The rearrangement links TRBV19 to TRBJ2-7; possibly TRBD2 for D (5 bases). This CDR3 is 14 amino acids long. Trimming took 3 bases from V and 3 from J, leaving 12 bases between them. Germline V gene sequence: CDR1 LNHDA, CDR2 SQIVND (reference sequence). The CDR3: CASSIGLGSYEQYF. CDR3 sequence (DNA): TGTGCCAGTAGTATCGGTTTGGGGAGCTACGAGCAGTACTTC.

The chain has TRBV7-9 and TRBJ2-1, with 7 nucleotides matching TRBD2. The CDR3 has 13 amino acids. The germline CDR1 and CDR2 sequences are SEHNR and FQNEAQ (reference sequence). With V trimmed by 5 bases and J by 15 bases, 13 bases remained unmatched. The CDR3 here is CASSLPGRTGVFF. CDR3 coding DNA: TGTGCCAGCAGCCTCCCCGGGAGGACCGGAGTGTTCTTC.

The chain recombines TRBV27 with TRBJ2-7; TRBD1 is a possible D gene (6 bases). The CDR3 loop spans 15 amino acids. The V gene's germline CDR1 is MNHEY and CDR2 SMNVEV (reference sequence). V shed 8 bases and J shed 4 bases, with 21 bases lying between them. In nucleotides, the CDR3 is TGTGCCAGCCCTACAGGGCCTCGTAGCAGATACGAGCAGTACTTC. Protein product: CASPTGPRSRYEQYF.

V is TRBV7-6 and J is TRBJ1-1; D gene unclear. The length of the CDR3 is 14 residues. Germline V gene data show CDR1 as SGHVS and CDR2 as FNYEAQ. V was pared by 1 base and J by 7 bases, with 13 bases between. CDR3 sequence: CASSLVQKVGEAFF. The CDR3 bases are TGTGCCAGCAGCTTAGTACAGAAGGTCGGTGAAGCTTTCTTT.

The chain links TRBV28 to TRBJ2-7, with 8 bases lining up with TRBD1. This CDR3 is built from 16 residues. The V gene end was trimmed by 5 bases and the J gene end by 7 bases; junction bases not matched to a gene: 16. Germline CDR1 reads MDHEN; CDR2 reads SYDVKM. Here the CDR3 DNA reads TGTGCCAGCAGTCCCCAGAGGGACAGGACGCTTTGGGAGCAGTACTTC. It encodes CASSPQRDRTLWEQYF.

V usage is TRBV5-6 and J usage is TRBJ1-5; unclear D gene. This CDR3 region has 16 residues. V dropped 2 bases and J dropped 2 bases, with 14 bases sitting between them. Germline assignment: CDR1 SGHDT and CDR2 YYEEEE. This CDR3 is CASSFSVGFGNQPQHF. The CDR3 coding sequence is TGTGCCAGCAGCTTCTCCGTGGGATTCGGCAATCAGCCCCAGCATTTT.

The chain joins TRBV11-2 to TRBJ1-2; TRBD1 might be the D (6 bases). Germline assignment: CDR1 SGHAT and CDR2 FQNNGV. The CDR3 runs 15 residues. The V end was cut by 4 bases, the J end by 0 bases, with 12 bases between. This CDR3 is CASSSRTAANYGYTF. The CDR3 nucleotides read TGTGCCAGCAGCTCACGGACAGCAGCTAACTATGGCTACACCTTC.